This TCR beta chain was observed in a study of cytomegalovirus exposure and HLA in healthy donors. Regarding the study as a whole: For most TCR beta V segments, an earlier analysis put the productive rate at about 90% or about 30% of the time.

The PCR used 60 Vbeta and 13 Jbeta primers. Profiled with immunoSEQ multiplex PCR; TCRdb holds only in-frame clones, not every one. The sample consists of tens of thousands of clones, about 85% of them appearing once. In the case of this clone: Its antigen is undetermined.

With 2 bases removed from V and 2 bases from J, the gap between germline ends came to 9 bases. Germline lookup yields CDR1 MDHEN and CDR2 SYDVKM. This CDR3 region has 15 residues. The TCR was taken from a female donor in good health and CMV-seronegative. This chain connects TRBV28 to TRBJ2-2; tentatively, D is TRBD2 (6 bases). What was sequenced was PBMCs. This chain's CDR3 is CASSLGAGNTGELFF. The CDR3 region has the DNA TGTGCCAGCAGTTTAGGAGCGGGTAACACCGGGGAGCTGTTTTTT.